A selection of T cell receptor beta chains follows, all from one sample in a study of blood T cells in healthy people across ages. MiXCR, applied by TCRdb to the 5' RACE reads, yields one record per CDR3 protein. The repertoire consists of around 1,500,000 distinct CDR3 sequences, with roughly 40% occurring once and the leading ten covering roughly 7.7%. The sequencing sample was made of blood. The receptors derive from a young woman in good health. CDR3s include the opening cysteine and the closing phenylalanine or tryptophan. A D gene is named only where the DNA matches it firmly. Size is omitted from some rows. Given values are once, few, many or a class for expanded clones.

CDR3	DNA	D	size	J	V
CASAIEGQVHTF	TGTGCCAGCGCCATAGAGGGACAGGTCCACACCTTC	TRBD1	few	TRBJ1-2	TRBV11-2
CSARDNGGGYTF	TGCAGTGCTAGAGATAACGGAGGTGGCTACACCTTC	.	once	TRBJ1-2	TRBV20-1
CSVEGIGGGTNEKLFF	TGCAGCGTTGAAGGAATCGGGGGCGGAACTAATGAAAAACTGTTTTTT	.	once	TRBJ1-4	TRBV29-1
CASSQLSGSYNEQFF	TGCGCCAGCAGCCAGCTCTCGGGCTCCTACAATGAGCAGTTCTTC	.	few	TRBJ2-1	TRBV5-1
CSVYNGGISSHTEAFF	TGCAGCGTCTACAACGGTGGCATCTCATCCCACACTGAAGCTTTCTTT	.	.	TRBJ1-1	TRBV29-1
CASKFGTVPPLHF	TGTGCCAGCAAATTCGGGACAGTCCCCCCCCTCCACTTT	TRBD1	few	TRBJ1-6	TRBV6-6
CASSLSSGAGHEQYF	TGTGCCAGCAGTTTATCTTCCGGGGCGGGACACGAGCAGTACTTC	.	.	TRBJ2-7	TRBV28
CASSLGDVDYEQYF	TGCGCCAGCAGCTTGGGGGACGTAGACTACGAGCAGTACTTC	.	few	TRBJ2-7	TRBV5-1
CASSQDSGSHFLYEQYF	TGTGCCAGCAGCCAAGATAGCGGTTCCCATTTTCTCTACGAGCAGTACTTC	.	few	TRBJ2-7	TRBV4-2
CASSQYSTEGNEQFF	TGCGCCAGCAGCCAATATTCCACCGAAGGGAATGAGCAGTTCTTC	.	.	TRBJ2-1	TRBV4-1
CASSWPLAEKGETQYF	TGCGCCAGCAGCTGGCCCCTTGCGGAGAAGGGAGAGACCCAGTACTTC	.	.	TRBJ2-5	TRBV5-1
CASSPVWREYQETQYF	TGTGCCAGCAGCCCCGTGTGGCGGGAGTACCAAGAGACCCAGTACTTC	TRBD2	.	TRBJ2-5	TRBV7-9
CAWTGLAQETQYF	TGTGCCTGGACGGGACTAGCTCAAGAGACCCAGTACTTC	TRBD2	.	TRBJ2-5	TRBV30
CASSSLRDGDTEAFF	TGTGCCAGCAGCTCCCTCCGGGACGGGGACACTGAAGCTTTCTTT	.	.	TRBJ1-1	TRBV7-9
CASSEQGGPMYF	TGTGCCAGCAGTGAACAGGGGGGCCCAATGTACTTC	.	.	TRBJ2-4	TRBV2
CASSYSRGQLRGEQYF	TGTGCCAGCAGTTACTCGAGGGGCCAGCTCCGGGGTGAGCAGTACTTC	.	.	TRBJ2-5	TRBV6-5
CAISDPGQGAYGYTF	TGTGCCATCAGTGACCCCGGGCAGGGAGCCTATGGCTACACCTTC	.	few	TRBJ1-2	TRBV10-3
CSASKVSGGRNEQFF	TGCAGTGCTAGTAAAGTTAGCGGGGGGAGAAATGAGCAGTTCTTC	TRBD2	.	TRBJ2-1	TRBV20-1
CASSMINSGEETQYF	TGTGCCAGCAGTATGATCAATAGCGGGGAAGAGACCCAGTACTTC	TRBD2	.	TRBJ2-5	TRBV3-1
CASSYSFPGGAREQYF	TGTGCCAGCAGTTACTCTTTTCCAGGGGGCGCGAGGGAGCAGTACTTC	TRBD1	.	TRBJ2-5	TRBV6-5
CASSDTGGIRDSGANVLTF	TGTGCCAGCAGCGATACGGGTGGGATAAGAGACTCTGGGGCCAACGTCCTGACTTTC	.	few	TRBJ2-6	TRBV7-3
CASSHRMTGLGETQYF	TGTGCCAGCAGCCACCGAATGACGGGGTTGGGGGAGACCCAGTACTTC	.	.	TRBJ2-5	TRBV3-1
CASSMALAGRRNEQFF	TGTGCCAGCAGCATGGCACTAGCGGGACGGCGCAATGAGCAGTTCTTC	TRBD2	.	TRBJ2-1	TRBV7-2
CATGTSNTGELFF	TGCGCCACGGGGACATCGAACACCGGGGAGCTGTTTTTT	.	once	TRBJ2-2	TRBV5-1
CASTPERGSNQPQHF	TGTGCCAGCACCCCGGAGCGGGGGAGCAATCAGCCCCAGCATTTT	.	.	TRBJ1-5	TRBV28
CASSRTTMAYNEQFF	TGCGCCAGCAGTCGCACGACCATGGCGTACAATGAGCAGTTCTTC	.	.	TRBJ2-1	TRBV4-1
CASSAGLWNTEAFF	TGTGCCAGCAGCGCGGGACTTTGGAACACTGAAGCTTTCTTT	.	.	TRBJ1-1	TRBV27
CASSPTGARFNYGYTF	TGTGCCAGCAGCCCGACGGGCGCGAGATTTAACTATGGCTACACCTTC	.	.	TRBJ1-2	TRBV7-9
CSVASGGYEQYF	TGCAGCGTTGCTAGCGGGGGTTACGAGCAGTACTTC	TRBD2	many	TRBJ2-7	TRBV29-1
CASRPVATDTQYF	TGTGCCAGCAGACCCGTTGCCACAGATACGCAGTATTTT	.	.	TRBJ2-3	TRBV7-9
CASSADRGRFTEAFF	TGTGCCAGCAGCGCGGACAGGGGGAGGTTCACTGAAGCTTTCTTT	TRBD1	.	TRBJ1-1	TRBV27
CASSWGQTNCGYTF	TGTGCCAGCAGTTGGGGACAGACCAACTGTGGCTACACCTTC	TRBD1	.	TRBJ1-2	TRBV6-6
CASSPTPGTSSYEQYF	TGTGCCAGCAGTCCGACCCCCGGGACTAGTTCCTACGAGCAGTACTTC	TRBD2	.	TRBJ2-7	TRBV13
CASSPTGGPTQHF	TGTGCCAGCAGCCCCACAGGGGGCCCCACCCAGCATTTT	TRBD1	.	TRBJ1-5	TRBV28
CASRKDRDLNNEQFF	TGTGCCAGCAGAAAGGACAGGGATCTTAACAATGAGCAGTTCTTC	TRBD1	once	TRBJ2-1	TRBV6-1
CASSQDLAGGLDEQYF	TGTGCCAGCAGCCAAGATCTGGCGGGAGGGCTGGACGAGCAGTACTTC	TRBD2	.	TRBJ2-7	TRBV4-2
CSAGAAGRQYEQYF	TGCAGTGCGGGGGCGGCGGGACGTCAGTACGAGCAGTACTTC	.	few	TRBJ2-7	TRBV20-1